These 23 T cell receptor beta chains were sequenced from one sample in a study of blood T cell repertoires in COVID-19 (dated by TCRdb to the early 2020s). Library prep was done by the immunoSEQ multiplex PCR assay. The table was pulled from immuneACCESS by TCRdb, which kept in-frame rearrangements only. Such tables lose some clones; where checked, under half of the loss comes from unresolved V genes, and the rest has no known cause. The sample table holds about 470,000 clones, of which around 87% were seen once. The ten biggest clones cover 0.7% of the sample. Material for sequencing was PBMCs or T cells enriched from blood (not recorded which). Receptors were obtained from a woman younger than 30 who had recovered from COVID-19.

V is TRBV10-2 and J is TRBJ1-1; D possibly corresponds to TRBD1 (6 bases). CDR3 size: 14 residues. V was clipped by 8 bases and J by 1 base, with 14 bases between them. The germline V gene has CDR1 WSHSY and CDR2 SAAADI. DNA for the CDR3: TGCGCCAGCTTCCCACAGGGTAAGAACACTGAAGCTTTCTTT. This translates into CASFPQGKNTEAFF.

Comment on this clone: The identical CDR3 is also encoded by other nucleotide sequences in the sample. The chain recombines TRBV5-1 with TRBJ2-5; maybe TRBD1 (5 bases). The CDR3 extends over 13 amino acids. The germline V gene has CDR1 SGHRS and CDR2 YFSETQ. With 0 bases removed from V and 4 bases from J, the gap between germline ends came to 7 bases. CDR3: CASSLGQGETQYF. In DNA, the CDR3 is TGCGCCAGCAGCTTGGGTCAGGGAGAGACCCAGTACTTC.

The chain couples TRBV25-1 to TRBJ2-7; D is perhaps TRBD2 (5 bases). The germline gives CDR1 MGHDK, CDR2 SYGVNS. The CDR3 covers 14 residues. V dropped 6 bases and J dropped 2 bases, with 14 bases sitting between them. The CDR3 DNA follows: TGTGCCAGCAGGGAGGCGTCCCCCCCCTACGAGCAGTACTTC. As protein: CASREASPPYEQYF.

This chain's CDR3 is CASTDSARYGYTF. CDR3 DNA sequence: TGTGCCAGCACCGACAGTGCCCGCTATGGCTACACCTTC. V is TRBV12-3 or TRBV12-4 and J is TRBJ1-2; perhaps TRBD1 as D (5 bases). The CDR3 consists of 13 residues. Trimming pared 7 bases from V and 4 bases from J, leaving 13 bases between.

The J gene is TRBJ2-2, the V gene TRBV10-3; 7 nucleotides match TRBD2. CDR1 ENHRY and CDR2 SYGVKD come from the germline V gene. The V segment lost 7 bases and the J segment 1 base; nucleotides outside the gene matches: 6. This CDR3 region has 15 residues. The CDR3 reads CAINQGGGNTGELFF. Here the CDR3 DNA reads TGTGCCATCAACCAAGGCGGGGGGAACACCGGGGAGCTGTTTTTT.

This clone has only a few counts. This chain connects TRBV7-2 to TRBJ1-2; 8 positions match TRBD1. CDR1 is SGHTA and CDR2 is FQGNSA in the germline V gene. The CDR3 runs 14 residues. With V trimmed by 4 bases and J by 4 bases, 5 bases remained unmatched. CDR3 sequence (DNA): TGTGCCAGCAGCTCCCGACAGGGGATCTATGGCTACACCTTC. Translating it yields CASSSRQGIYGYTF.

The rearrangement uses TRBV7-6 and TRBJ2-5; possible D gene TRBD1, 6 bases. The length of the CDR3 is 12 residues. Trimming stripped 5 bases from V and 5 bases from J, with 9 bases between. The germline V gene has CDR1 SGHVS and CDR2 FNYEAQ. The DNA of the CDR3 is TGTGCCAGCAGCCCTCAGGGGGAGACCCAGTACTTC. Translating gives CASSPQGETQYF.

The rearrangement joins TRBV6-5 to TRBJ1-5; D uncertain. CDR1 MNHEY and CDR2 SVGAGI come from the germline V gene. Trimming removed 10 bases from V and 2 bases from J, with 15 bases in between. This CDR3 spans 14 amino acids. The CDR3 is CATLAAERNQPQHF. The CDR3 region has the DNA TGTGCCACCCTGGCGGCTGAGCGCAATCAGCCCCAGCATTTT.

This clone was seen just once. J is TRBJ1-3 and V is TRBV11-2; possibly TRBD1 for D (5 bases). The V gene's germline CDR1 is SGHAT and CDR2 FQNNGV. Trimming removed 7 bases at V and 0 bases at J, with 10 bases between. CDR3 length equals 14 residues. This chain's CDR3 is CASMAGHSGNTIYF. The CDR3 DNA sequence: TGTGCCAGCATGGCAGGGCACTCTGGAAACACCATATATTTT.

On this clone: The sample contains more than one DNA sequence encoding this CDR3. The V and J genes are TRBV3-1 (or the pseudogene TRBV3-2) and TRBJ1-2; maybe TRBD1 (6 bases). Trimming shortened V by 0 bases and J by 8 bases, and 10 bases separated the two germline ends. CDR3 length equals 13 residues. Germline CDR1 LGHDT, CDR2 YNNKEL (reference sequence). CDR3 DNA sequence: TGTGCCAGCAGCCAAGATGTTGGGGGCGGCTACACCTTC. Translation: CASSQDVGGGYTF.

The chain joins TRBV6-5 to TRBJ2-1, with TRBD2 matching over 8 bases. Trimming removed 9 bases from V and 8 bases from J; junction bases left unmatched: 9. From germline, CDR1 is MNHEY and CDR2 SVGAGI. The CDR3 length is 13 residues. The chain's CDR3 is CASLNGGAYEQFF. Written as DNA, the CDR3 is TGTGCCAGTCTAAACGGGGGGGCTTATGAGCAGTTCTTC.

The chain combines TRBV7-8 with TRBJ1-2; D remains ambiguous. Germline V gene sequence: CDR1 SGHVS, CDR2 FQNEAQ. The CDR3 extends over 15 amino acids. The germline V and J ends were trimmed by 1 base and 7 bases, with 16 bases remaining between them. CDR3 DNA sequence: TGTGCCAGCAGCTTAGTAACAGTTTCATTGGGTGGCTACACCTTC. It codes for CASSLVTVSLGGYTF.

V usage is TRBV28 and J usage is TRBJ1-1, with TRBD1 matching 7 bases. CDR1 is MDHEN and CDR2 is SYDVKM in the germline V gene. The CDR3 spans 15 residues. V lost 5 bases and J lost 4; bases outside the gene matches: 10. The CDR3 DNA reads TGTGCCAGCAGTCCCACTCGGGACAGACCCACTGAAGCTTTCTTT. Protein sequence: CASSPTRDRPTEAFF.

This clone was seen only once. The rearrangement joins TRBV12-1 to TRBJ2-1; TRBD2, the D gene given by the table, was not confirmed from the DNA. TRBV12-1 is a recognized pseudogene. The CDR3 runs to 21 residues. The CDR3 sequence: CASSFEWSSGVIKGLWDEQFF. The CDR3 DNA is TGTGCCAGCAGCTTTGAGTGGTCTAGCGGTGTGATAAAGGGCCTATGGGATGAGCAGTTCTTC.

The genes are TRBV24-1 and TRBJ1-5, with D possibly being TRBD1 (6 bases). The CDR3 has 14 amino acids. Per the germline V gene, CDR1 is KGHDR and CDR2 is SFDVKD. The V end lost 9 bases, the J end lost 5 bases, and 16 bases lay between the germline ends. The CDR3 is CATGGPREDQPQHF. Here the CDR3 DNA reads TGTGCCACCGGGGGCCCCCGCGAGGATCAGCCCCAGCATTTT.

The genes are TRBV10-1 and TRBJ1-5; possibly TRBD1 for D (5 bases). Germline V gene sequence: CDR1 WNHNN, CDR2 SYGVQD (reference sequence). The length of the CDR3 is 13 residues. Trimming cost V 4 bases and J 4 bases, with 8 bases left between them. CDR3 loop: CASSAQGNQPQHF. The DNA of the CDR3 is TGCGCCAGCAGTGCTCAGGGTAATCAGCCCCAGCATTTT.

This chain uses TRBV19 with TRBJ2-2, with D possibly being TRBD2 (7 bases). The germline CDR1 and CDR2 sequences are LNHDA and SQIVND (reference sequence). Trimming took off 7 bases at V and 4 bases at J, with 19 bases between the two ends. This CDR3 has 16 amino acids. The CDR3: CASTHRGGAGTGELFF. CDR3 coding DNA: TGTGCCAGTACCCATAGGGGGGGCGCCGGCACCGGGGAGCTGTTTTTT.

The chain joins TRBV2 to TRBJ2-3, with D possibly TRBD2 on 6 matching bases. This CDR3 is built from 13 residues. CDR1 SNHLY and CDR2 FYNNEI come from the germline V gene. Trimming removed 7 bases at V and 3 bases at J, with 11 bases between. The DNA of the CDR3 is TGTGCCAGCAATGTCCTAGCGACAGATACGCAGTATTTT. Its protein product is CASNVLATDTQYF.

Only one count was recorded for this clone. The chain has TRBV21-1 and TRBJ1-2. TRBV21-1 is deemed a pseudogene. The CDR3 contains 13 residues. The CDR3 DNA is TGTGCCAGCAGCACCGCTAGAAACTATGGCTACACCTTC. Its protein is CASSTARNYGYTF.

This chain connects TRBV7-3 to TRBJ2-3, with D maybe TRBD1 (6 bases). Germline-derived CDR1 and CDR2 are SGHTA and FQGTGA. There are 14 residues in the CDR3. Trimming pared 5 bases from V and 4 bases from J, leaving 13 bases between. CDR3 in amino acids: CASSRRPGADTQYF. As DNA, the CDR3 is TGTGCCAGCAGCCGTCGACCAGGGGCAGATACGCAGTATTTT.

This chain uses TRBV18 with TRBJ1-1; D uncertain. The CDR3 runs to 15 residues. CDR1 and CDR2 (germline): KGHSH, LQKENI. Trimming took 2 bases from V and 4 from J, leaving 14 bases between them. CDR3 region: CASSPSYGEGTEAFF. CDR3 bases: TGTGCCAGCTCACCAAGTTACGGGGAGGGCACTGAAGCTTTCTTT.

V and J are TRBV13 and TRBJ2-7, with D hard to call. Germline V gene sequence: CDR1 PRHDT, CDR2 FYEKMQ (reference sequence). This CDR3 has 17 amino acids. Trimming left V 4 bases short and J 2 bases short, with 21 bases between. Here the CDR3 DNA reads TGTGCCAGCAGCTCCACCCGGTTTCGAGGAGCGACCTACGAGCAGTACTTC. Translated, it gives CASSSTRFRGATYEQYF.

This sequence joins TRBV5-8 and TRBJ2-7; D remains unclear. The CDR3 is made up of 13 amino acids. Germline lookup yields CDR1 SGHTS and CDR2 YDEGEE. V gave up 4 bases and J gave up 5 bases, with 13 bases separating them. CDR3: CASSRRWSHEQYF. The CDR3, as DNA: TGTGCCAGCAGCCGGAGATGGTCCCACGAGCAGTACTTC.